This entry is about one T cell receptor (beta chain). The data are from a study of blood T cell repertoires in COVID-19. Sequencing used immunoSEQ multiplex PCR; TCRdb keeps in-frame clones, though not all of them. The data show 200,000 to 300,000 clones, with about 87% seen just once and about 4.1% held by the top ten. This sequence originates from a man aged 60-69 years who had recovered from COVID-19. Material for sequencing was peripheral blood.

CDR3 residues: CASSLDGLTGNIQYF. The CDR3 nucleotides are TGTGCCAGCAGCTTAGACGGACTTACGGGAAACATTCAGTACTTC. The gene calls are TRBV13 and TRBJ2-4; possibly TRBD2 for D (5 bases). V dropped 1 base and J dropped 6 bases, with 13 bases sitting between them. The CDR3 contains 15 residues. CDR1 is PRHDT, CDR2 FYEKMQ, per germline (reference sequence).